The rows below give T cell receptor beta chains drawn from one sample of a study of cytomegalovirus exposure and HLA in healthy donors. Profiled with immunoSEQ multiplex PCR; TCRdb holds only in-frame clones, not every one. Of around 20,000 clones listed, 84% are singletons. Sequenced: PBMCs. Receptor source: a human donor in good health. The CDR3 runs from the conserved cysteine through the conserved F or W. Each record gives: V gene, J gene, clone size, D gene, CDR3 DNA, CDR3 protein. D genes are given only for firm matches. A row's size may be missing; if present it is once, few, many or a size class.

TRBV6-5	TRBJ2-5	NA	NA	TGTGCCACCAAGGAAGGGCAGGGGCAAGAGACCCAGTACTTC	CATKEGQGQETQYF
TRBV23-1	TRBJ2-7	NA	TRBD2	TGCGCCAGCAGTCAATCGCCCGGGAGGGGACGGACCTACGAGCAGTACTTC	CASSQSPGRGRTYEQYF
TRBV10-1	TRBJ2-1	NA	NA	TGCGCCATAAAGCGGCGCACCGACAATGAGCAGTTCTTC	CAIKRRTDNEQFF
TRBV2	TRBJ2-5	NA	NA	TGTGCCAGCTCGGGGGAGACCCAGTACTTC	CASSGETQYF
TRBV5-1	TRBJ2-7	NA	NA	TGCGCCAGCAGCTTAGGAGGGGGGGACTACGAGCAGTACTTC	CASSLGGGDYEQYF
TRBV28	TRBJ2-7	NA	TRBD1	TGTGCCAGCAGTCCCCGAGGACAGGGGCAGCTCTCCTACGAGCAGTACTTC	CASSPRGQGQLSYEQYF
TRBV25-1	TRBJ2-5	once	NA	TGTGCCAGCAGTCCCGGGGGTAAAGAGACCCAGTACTTC	CASSPGGKETQYF
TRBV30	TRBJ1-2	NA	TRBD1	TGTGCCTTACCCGGGACAGGGAGATTTGGCTACACCTTC	CALPGTGRFGYTF
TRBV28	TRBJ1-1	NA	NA	TGTGCCAGCAGCCCAACAGTGAGCACTGAAGCTTTCTTT	CASSPTVSTEAFF
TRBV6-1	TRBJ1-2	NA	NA	TGTGCCAGCAGCCCAGGAGGGTTTTATGGCTACACCTTC	CASSPGGFYGYTF
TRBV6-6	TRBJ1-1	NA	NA	TGTGCCAGCAGCTTCTGGGTAGACAGAAGCTCTGAAGCTTTCTTT	CASSFWVDRSSEAFF
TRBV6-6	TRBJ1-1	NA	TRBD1	TGTGCCAGCAGTTACTCGACAGGGGCTAACACTGAAGCTTTCTTT	CASSYSTGANTEAFF
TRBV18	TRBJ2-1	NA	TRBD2	TGTGCCAGCTCACCTACCGGGGGGAACGGGCTTACCTACAATGAGCAGTTCTTC	CASSPTGGNGLTYNEQFF
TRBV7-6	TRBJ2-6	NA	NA	TGTGCCAGCAGCTCCCGGACTGGGGTGACTGGGGCCAACGTCCTGACTTTC	CASSSRTGVTGANVLTF
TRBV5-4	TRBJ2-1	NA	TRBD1	TGTGCCAGCAGCTCAGGACAGGCTGAGCAGTTCTTC	CASSSGQAEQFF
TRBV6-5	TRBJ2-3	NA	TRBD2	TGTGCCAGCAGCCGGACTAGTGCAGATACGCAGTATTTT	CASSRTSADTQYF
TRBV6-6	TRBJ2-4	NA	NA	TGTGCCAGCAGTTACCTCGGGGGAGCCAAAAACATTCAGTACTTC	CASSYLGGAKNIQYF
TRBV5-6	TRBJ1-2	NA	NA	TGTGCCAGCAGCTTGGGACAGTGGGGCTATGGCTACACCTTC	CASSLGQWGYGYTF
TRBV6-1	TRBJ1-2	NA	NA	TGTGCCAGCAGCAATATCGGGACATACTATGGCTACACCTTC	CASSNIGTYYGYTF
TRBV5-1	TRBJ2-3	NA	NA	TGCGCCAGCAGCTTGATGCGTAGAGATACGCAGTATTTT	CASSLMRRDTQYF
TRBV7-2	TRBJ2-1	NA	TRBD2	TGTGCCAGCAGCCATCGACTAGCGGGGAGCTCCTACAATGAGCAGTTCTTC	CASSHRLAGSSYNEQFF
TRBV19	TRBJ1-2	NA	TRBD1	TGTGCCAGTAGCAATGGACAGGGAGGCGGCTACACCTTC	CASSNGQGGGYTF
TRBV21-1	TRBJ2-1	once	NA	TGTGCCAGCCTCACAGTAAATGAGCAGTTCTTC	CASLTVNEQFF
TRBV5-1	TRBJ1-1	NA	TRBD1	TGCGCCAGCAGCTTGGGAACAGGGGGAACTGAAGCTTTCTTT	CASSLGTGGTEAFF
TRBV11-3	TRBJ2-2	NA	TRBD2	TGTGCCAGCACGGCGCGGGGGGACACCGGGGAGCTGTTTTTT	CASTARGDTGELFF
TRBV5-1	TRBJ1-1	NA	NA	TGCGCCAGCAGCTTGTGGGCGGGTAGGATGAACACTGAAGCTTTCTTT	CASSLWAGRMNTEAFF
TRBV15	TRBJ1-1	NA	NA	TGTGCCACCAGCAGAGGCCAGGGAAATAGTGAAGCTTTCTTT	CATSRGQGNSEAFF
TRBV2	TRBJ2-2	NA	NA	TGTGCCAGCAAGGCGAGAGTCAGGAACACCGGGAAGCTGTTTTTT	CASKARVRNTGKLFF
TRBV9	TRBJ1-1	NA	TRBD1	TGTGCCAGCAGCCGTGACAGGGATACCACTGAAGCTTTCTTT	CASSRDRDTTEAFF
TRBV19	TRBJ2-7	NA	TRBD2	TGTGCCAGTACCTCAACCAATCGAGGCGGGAGAGCCTACGAGCAGTACTTC	CASTSTNRGGRAYEQYF
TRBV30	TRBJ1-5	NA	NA	TGTGCCTGGACGCCAGGTGGGGGGTATCAGCCCCAGCATTTT	CAWTPGGGYQPQHF
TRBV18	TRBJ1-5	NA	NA	TGTGCCAGCTCACCGGGGCCTCAGCCCCAGCATTTT	CASSPGPQPQHF
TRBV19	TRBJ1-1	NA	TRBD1	TGTGCCAGTAGTAAGGGGGGCCCGGGACAGGGGCTGAACACTGAAGCTTTCTTT	CASSKGGPGQGLNTEAFF
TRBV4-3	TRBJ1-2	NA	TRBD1	TGCGCCAGCAGCCAACTTGGGGGGGACAGGGCCAACTATGGCTACACCTTC	CASSQLGGDRANYGYTF
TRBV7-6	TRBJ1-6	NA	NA	TGTGCCAGCAGCGCTCGGACAGATTCACCCCTCCACTTT	CASSARTDSPLHF
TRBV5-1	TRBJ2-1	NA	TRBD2	TGCGCCAGCAGTATAGCGGGAGGGAGCAACAATGAGCAGTTCTTC	CASSIAGGSNNEQFF
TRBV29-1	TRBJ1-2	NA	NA	TGCAGCGCCCTACAGGAAAGGAACTATGGCTACACCTTC	CSALQERNYGYTF
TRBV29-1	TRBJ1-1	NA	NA	TGCAGCGTTCGTGCAGGGTATACTGAAGCTTTCTTT	CSVRAGYTEAFF
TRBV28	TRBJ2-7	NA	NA	TGTGCCAGCAGTTTCGAGGATAGGGGGACCTACTCATCCTACTTC	CASSFEDRGTYSSYF
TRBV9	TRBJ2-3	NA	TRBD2	TGTGCCAGCAGCCCCCCGGGAGGGGGTTATAGAGATACGCAGTATTTT	CASSPPGGGYRDTQYF
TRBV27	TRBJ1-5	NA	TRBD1	TGTGCCATCCGACAGGGGGGCCAGCCCCAGCATTTT	CAIRQGGQPQHF
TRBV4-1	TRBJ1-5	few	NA	TGCGCCAGCAGCCAAGGGAGAGCCAATCAGCCCCAGCATTTT	CASSQGRANQPQHF
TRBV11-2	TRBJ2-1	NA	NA	TGTGCCAGCATACGGGGGAGTACCTACAATGAGCAGTTCTTC	CASIRGSTYNEQFF
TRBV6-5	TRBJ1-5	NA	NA	TGTGCCAGCAGTTACAGGGGCTCGGGCAATCAGCCCCAGCATTTT	CASSYRGSGNQPQHF
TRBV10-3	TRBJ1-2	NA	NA	TGTGCCATCAGGGCCGATCTGGGAGCTAACTATGGCTACACCTTC	CAIRADLGANYGYTF
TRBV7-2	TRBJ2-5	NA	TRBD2	TGTGCCAGCACCCTAAGCGGGATCCAAGAGACCCAGTACTTC	CASTLSGIQETQYF
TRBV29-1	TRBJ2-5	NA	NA	TGCAGCGTTGAGCACAGCCAAGAGACCCAGTACTTC	CSVEHSQETQYF
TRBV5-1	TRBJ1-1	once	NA	TGCGCCAGCAGCTCGAAAGAGCGTGAAGCTTTCTTT	CASSSKEREAFF
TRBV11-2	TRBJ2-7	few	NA	TGTGCCAGCAGTTCAGGGACTTACTCCTACGAGCAGTACTTC	CASSSGTYSYEQYF
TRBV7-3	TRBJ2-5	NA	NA	TGTGCCAGCAGCTTAGGCCCAGAGACCCAGTACTTC	CASSLGPETQYF
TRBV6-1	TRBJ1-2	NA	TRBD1	TGTGCCAGCATGGGTGGGACAGGCGCTGGCTACACCTTC	CASMGGTGAGYTF
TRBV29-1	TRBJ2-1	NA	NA	TGCAGCGTTGTGGGGGACACCGCCTACAATGAGCAGTTCTTC	CSVVGDTAYNEQFF